Detailed here is one T cell receptor (beta chain). This entry is derived from a study of patients and donors after allogeneic stem cell transplantation. A single record per CDR3 protein comes from TCRdb applying MiXCR to the RT-PCR reads. Counted here are approximately 170,000 distinct CDR3 sequences, 30% occurring once; the ten biggest clones make up 3.2%. The TCR originated in a human donor who was either an allogeneic HSCT recipient or a stem cell or donor lymphocyte infusion donor (not recorded which). It is not recorded whose cells these are; they may come from a transplant donor. Sequenced sample: blood, either unsorted or a sorted T cell fraction (not recorded which).

CDR3: CASSWDLYNEQFF. CDR3 nucleotide sequence: TGTGCCAGCAGCTGGGACCTTTACAATGAGCAGTTCTTC. The chain couples TRBV7-8 to TRBJ2-1; D is possibly TRBD1 or TRBD2 (5 bases each). The CDR3 loop spans 13 amino acids. The germline CDR1 and CDR2 sequences are SGHVS and FQNEAQ. Deletions cut 4 bases from V and 4 bases from J, with 8 bases between.